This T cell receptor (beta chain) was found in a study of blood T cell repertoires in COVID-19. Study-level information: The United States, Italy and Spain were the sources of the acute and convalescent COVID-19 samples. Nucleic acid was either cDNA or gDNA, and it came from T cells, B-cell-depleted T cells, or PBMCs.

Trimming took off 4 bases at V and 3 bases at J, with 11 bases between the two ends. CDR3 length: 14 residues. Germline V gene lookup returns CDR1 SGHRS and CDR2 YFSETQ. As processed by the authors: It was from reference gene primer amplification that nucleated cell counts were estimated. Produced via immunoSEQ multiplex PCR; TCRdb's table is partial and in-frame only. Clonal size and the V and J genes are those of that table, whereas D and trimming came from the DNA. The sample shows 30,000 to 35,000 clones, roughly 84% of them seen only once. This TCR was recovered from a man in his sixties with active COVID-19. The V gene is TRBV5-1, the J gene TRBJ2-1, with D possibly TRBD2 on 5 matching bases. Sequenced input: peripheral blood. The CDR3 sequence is CASSVANYYNEQFF. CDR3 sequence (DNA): TGCGCCAGCAGCGTAGCGAACTACTACAATGAGCAGTTCTTC.